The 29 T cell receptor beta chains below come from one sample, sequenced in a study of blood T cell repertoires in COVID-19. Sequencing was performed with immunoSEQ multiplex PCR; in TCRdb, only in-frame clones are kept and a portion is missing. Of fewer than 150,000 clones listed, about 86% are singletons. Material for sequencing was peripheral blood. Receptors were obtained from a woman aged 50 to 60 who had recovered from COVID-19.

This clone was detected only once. The CDR3 bases are TGTGCCAGTAGTATAGGAGACAGGGGGACCTATGGCTACACCTTC. It codes for CASSIGDRGTYGYTF. This chain uses TRBV19 with TRBJ1-2; 9 bases are a match to TRBD1. This CDR3 has 15 residues. J lost 4 bases, V lost 1 base, and 4 bases had no gene match. Germline V gives CDR1 LNHDA, CDR2 SQIVND (reference sequence).

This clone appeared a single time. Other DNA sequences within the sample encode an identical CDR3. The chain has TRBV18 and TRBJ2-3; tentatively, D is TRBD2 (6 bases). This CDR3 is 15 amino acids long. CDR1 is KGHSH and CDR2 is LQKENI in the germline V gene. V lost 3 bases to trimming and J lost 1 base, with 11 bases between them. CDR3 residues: CASSPLGGGTDTQYF. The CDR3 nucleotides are TGTGCCAGCTCACCCCTGGGCGGGGGCACAGATACGCAGTATTTT.

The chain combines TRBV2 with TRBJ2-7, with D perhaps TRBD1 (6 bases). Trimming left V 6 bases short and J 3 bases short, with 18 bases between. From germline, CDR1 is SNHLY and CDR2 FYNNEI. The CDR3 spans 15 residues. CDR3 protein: CASSPYRDLRYEQYF. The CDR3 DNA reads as TGTGCCAGCAGCCCTTACAGGGACCTACGCTACGAGCAGTACTTC.

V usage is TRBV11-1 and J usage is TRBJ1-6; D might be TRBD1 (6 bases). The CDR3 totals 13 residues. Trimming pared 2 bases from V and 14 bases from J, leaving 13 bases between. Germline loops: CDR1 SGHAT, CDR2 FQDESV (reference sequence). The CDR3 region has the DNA TGTGCCAGCAGCTTAACAGGGCTAGGTTCCCTCCACTTT. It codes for CASSLTGLGSLHF.

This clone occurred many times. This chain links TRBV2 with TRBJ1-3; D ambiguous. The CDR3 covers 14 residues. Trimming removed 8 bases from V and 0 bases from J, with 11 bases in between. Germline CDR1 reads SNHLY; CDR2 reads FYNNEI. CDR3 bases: TGTGCCAGCGCAGGACTGCTCTCTGGAAACACCATATATTTT. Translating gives CASAGLLSGNTIYF.

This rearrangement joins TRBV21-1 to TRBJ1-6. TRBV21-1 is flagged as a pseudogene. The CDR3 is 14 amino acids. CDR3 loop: CARGGGAGNSPLHF. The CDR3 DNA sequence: TGTGCCAGGGGAGGGGGGGCAGGAAATTCACCCCTCCACTTT.

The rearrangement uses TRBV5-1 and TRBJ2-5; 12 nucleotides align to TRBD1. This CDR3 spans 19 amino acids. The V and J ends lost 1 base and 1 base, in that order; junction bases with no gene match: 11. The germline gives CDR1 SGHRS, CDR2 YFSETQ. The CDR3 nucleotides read TGCGCCAGCAGCTTGACGGGACAGGGGGCCGGGGGGCCCCAAGAGACCCAGTACTTC. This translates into CASSLTGQGAGGPQETQYF.

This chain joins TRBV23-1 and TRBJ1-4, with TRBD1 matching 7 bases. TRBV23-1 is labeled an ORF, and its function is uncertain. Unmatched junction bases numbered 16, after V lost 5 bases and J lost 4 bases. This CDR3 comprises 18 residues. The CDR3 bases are TGCGCCAGCAGTGGACGCCGGGACAGCTACCATCATAATGAAAAACTGTTTTTT. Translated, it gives CASSGRRDSYHHNEKLFF.

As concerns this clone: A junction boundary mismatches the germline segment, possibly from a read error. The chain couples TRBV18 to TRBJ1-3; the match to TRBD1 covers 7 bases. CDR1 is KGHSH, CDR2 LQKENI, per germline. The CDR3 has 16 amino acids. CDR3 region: CASSRDRATSGNTIYF. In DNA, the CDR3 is TGTGCCAGCTCCCGGGACAGAGCCACCTCTGGGAACACCATATATTTT.

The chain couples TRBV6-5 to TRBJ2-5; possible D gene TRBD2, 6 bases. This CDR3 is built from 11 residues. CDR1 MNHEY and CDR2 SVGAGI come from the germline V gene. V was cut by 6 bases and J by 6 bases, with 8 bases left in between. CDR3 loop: CASSGGQTQYF. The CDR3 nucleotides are TGTGCCAGCAGCGGGGGACAGACCCAGTACTTC.

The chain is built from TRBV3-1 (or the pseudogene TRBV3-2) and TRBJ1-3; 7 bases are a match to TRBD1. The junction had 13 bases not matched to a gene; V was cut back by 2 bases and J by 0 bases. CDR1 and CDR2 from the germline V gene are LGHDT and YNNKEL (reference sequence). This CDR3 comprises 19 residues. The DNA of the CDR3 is TGTGCCAGCAGCCAATATGGTGTGGAGGGGGCCACCTCTGGAAACACCATATATTTT. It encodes CASSQYGVEGATSGNTIYF.

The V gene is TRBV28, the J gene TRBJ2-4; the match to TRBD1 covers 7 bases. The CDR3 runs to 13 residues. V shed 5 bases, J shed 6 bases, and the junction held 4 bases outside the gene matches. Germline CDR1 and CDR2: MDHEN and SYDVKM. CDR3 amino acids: CASSPTGINIQYF. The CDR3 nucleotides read TGTGCCAGCAGTCCGACAGGGATAAACATTCAGTACTTC.

CDR3 nucleotides: TGCAGTGCTAGCCTGGGGGGAAAACTGTTTTTT. This gives the protein CSASLGGKLFF. This chain links TRBV20-1 with TRBJ1-4, with a weak D call TRBD1 (5 bases). This CDR3 is 11 amino acids long. Germline lookup yields CDR1 DFQATT and CDR2 SNEGSKA (reference sequence). Trimming stripped 3 bases from V and 10 bases from J, with 9 bases between.

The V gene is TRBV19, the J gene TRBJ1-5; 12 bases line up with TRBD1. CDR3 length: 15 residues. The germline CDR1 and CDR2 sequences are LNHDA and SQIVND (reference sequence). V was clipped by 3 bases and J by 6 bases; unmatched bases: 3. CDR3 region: CASSIGTGGGQPQHF. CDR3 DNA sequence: TGTGCCAGTAGTATTGGGACAGGGGGCGGTCAGCCCCAGCATTTT.

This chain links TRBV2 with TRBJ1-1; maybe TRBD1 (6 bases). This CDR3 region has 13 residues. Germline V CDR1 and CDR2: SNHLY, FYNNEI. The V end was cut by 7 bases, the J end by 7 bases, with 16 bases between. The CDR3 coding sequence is TGTGCCAGCAAAGGCACAGGGTTACGTGAAGCTTTCTTT. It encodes CASKGTGLREAFF.

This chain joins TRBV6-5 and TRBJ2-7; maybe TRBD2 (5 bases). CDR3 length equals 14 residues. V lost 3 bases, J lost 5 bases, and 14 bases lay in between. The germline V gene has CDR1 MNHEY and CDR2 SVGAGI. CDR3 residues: CASSYTGRLNEQYF. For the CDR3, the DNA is TGTGCCAGCAGTTATACGGGGAGACTCAACGAGCAGTACTTC.

CDR3 amino acids: CASSQPGLAYEQYF. CDR3 nucleotides: TGTGCCAGCAGCCAACCGGGACTAGCCTACGAGCAGTACTTC. The chain has TRBV4-2 and TRBJ2-7; 8 nucleotides line up with TRBD2. The trim removed 2 bases at V and 2 bases at J, leaving 2 bases unmatched. This CDR3 comprises 14 residues. Germline-derived CDR1 and CDR2 are LGHNA and YNFKEQ.

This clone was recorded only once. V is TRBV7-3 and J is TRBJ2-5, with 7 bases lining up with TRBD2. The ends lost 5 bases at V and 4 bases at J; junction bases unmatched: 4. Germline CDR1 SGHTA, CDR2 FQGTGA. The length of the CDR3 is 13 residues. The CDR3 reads CASSTRGGETQYF. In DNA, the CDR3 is TGTGCCAGCAGCACCCGCGGGGGAGAGACCCAGTACTTC.

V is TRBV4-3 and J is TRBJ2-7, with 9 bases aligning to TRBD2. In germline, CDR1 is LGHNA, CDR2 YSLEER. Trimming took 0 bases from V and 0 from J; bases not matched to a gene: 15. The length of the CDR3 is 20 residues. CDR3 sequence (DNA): TGCGCCAGCAGCCAAGACAGCTGGCGGGAGGGTCCTCGGGGCTCCTACGAGCAGTACTTC. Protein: CASSQDSWREGPRGSYEQYF.

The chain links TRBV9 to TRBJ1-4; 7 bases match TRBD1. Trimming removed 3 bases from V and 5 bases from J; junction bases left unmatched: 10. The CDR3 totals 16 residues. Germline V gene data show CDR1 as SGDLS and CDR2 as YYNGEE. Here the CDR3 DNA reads TGTGCCAGCAGCGCAACCCCGACAGGGAGGAATGAAAAACTGTTTTTT. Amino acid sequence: CASSATPTGRNEKLFF.

As DNA, the CDR3 is TGTGCCTGGAGTCCAGGACAGAGTCCATTCTACGAGCAGTACTTC. Its translation: CAWSPGQSPFYEQYF. The chain carries TRBV30 and TRBJ2-7; possible D gene TRBD1, 6 bases. Germline values: CDR1 GTSNPN, CDR2 SVGIG (reference sequence). The CDR3 has 15 amino acids. V lost 2 bases, J lost 3 bases, and 17 bases lay in between. Full variable domain (remainder filled in from reference TRBV30 and TRBJ2-7): SQTIHQWPATLVQPVGSPLSLECTVEGTSNPNLYWYRQAAGRGLQLLFYSVGIGQISSEVPQNLSASRPQDRQFILSSKKLLLSDSGFYLCAWSPGQSPFYEQYFGPGTRLTVT.

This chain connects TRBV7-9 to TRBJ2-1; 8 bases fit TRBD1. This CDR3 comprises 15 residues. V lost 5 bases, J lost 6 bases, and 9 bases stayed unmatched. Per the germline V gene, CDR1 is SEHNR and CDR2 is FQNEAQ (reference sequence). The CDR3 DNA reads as TGTGCCAGCAGCCGTACAGGGGGTCCGGCCAATGAGCAGTTCTTC. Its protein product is CASSRTGGPANEQFF. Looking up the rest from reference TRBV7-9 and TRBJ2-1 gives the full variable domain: DTGVSQNPRHKITKRGQNVTFRCDPISEHNRLYWYRQTLGQGPEFLTYFQNEAQLEKSRLLSDRFSAERPKGSFSTLEIQRTEQGDSAMYLCASSRTGGPANEQFFGPGTRLTVL.

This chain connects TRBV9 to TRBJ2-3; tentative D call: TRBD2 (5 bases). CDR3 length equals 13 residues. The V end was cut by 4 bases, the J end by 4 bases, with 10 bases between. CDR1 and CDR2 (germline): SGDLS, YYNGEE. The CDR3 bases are TGTGCCAGCAGCAGAGGGTTGGCAGATACGCAGTATTTT. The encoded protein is CASSRGLADTQYF.

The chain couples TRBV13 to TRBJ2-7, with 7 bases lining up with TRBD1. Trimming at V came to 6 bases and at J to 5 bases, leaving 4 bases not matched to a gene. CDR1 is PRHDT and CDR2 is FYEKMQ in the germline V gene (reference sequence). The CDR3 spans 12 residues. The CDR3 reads CASSQTGNEQYF. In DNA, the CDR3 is TGTGCCAGCAGTCAGACAGGGAACGAGCAGTACTTC.

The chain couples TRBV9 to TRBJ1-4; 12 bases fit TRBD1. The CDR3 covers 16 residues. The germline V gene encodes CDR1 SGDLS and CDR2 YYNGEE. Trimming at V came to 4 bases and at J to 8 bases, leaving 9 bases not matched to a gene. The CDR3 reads CASSISGGTGGEKLFF. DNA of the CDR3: TGTGCCAGCAGCATATCCGGTGGGACAGGGGGCGAAAAACTGTTTTTT.

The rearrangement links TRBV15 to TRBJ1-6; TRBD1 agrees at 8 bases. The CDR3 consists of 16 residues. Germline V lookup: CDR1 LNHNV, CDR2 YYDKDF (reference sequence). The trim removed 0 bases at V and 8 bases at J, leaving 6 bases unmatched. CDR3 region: CATSRDRGQVDSPLHF. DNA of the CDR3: TGTGCCACCAGCAGAGATCGGGGACAGGTGGATTCACCCCTCCACTTT.

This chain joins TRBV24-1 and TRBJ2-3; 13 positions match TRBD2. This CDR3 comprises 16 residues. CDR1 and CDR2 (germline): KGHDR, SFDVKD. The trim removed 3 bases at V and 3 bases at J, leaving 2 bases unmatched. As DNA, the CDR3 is TGTGCCACCAGTGATGCACTAGCGGGGGGGACAGATACGCAGTATTTT. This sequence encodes CATSDALAGGTDTQYF.

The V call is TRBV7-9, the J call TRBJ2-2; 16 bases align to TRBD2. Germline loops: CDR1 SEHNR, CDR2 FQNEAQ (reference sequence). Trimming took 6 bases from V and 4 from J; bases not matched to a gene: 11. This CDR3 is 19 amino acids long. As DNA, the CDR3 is TGTGCCAGCAGACCAACCGGGACTAGCGGGAGGGAAGTCACCGGGGAGCTGTTTTTT. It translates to CASRPTGTSGREVTGELFF.

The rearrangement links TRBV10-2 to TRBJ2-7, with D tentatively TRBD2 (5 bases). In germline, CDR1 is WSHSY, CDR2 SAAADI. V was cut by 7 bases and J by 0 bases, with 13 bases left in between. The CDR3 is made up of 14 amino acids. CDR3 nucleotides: TGCGCCAGCAACGACGGACTGAACTCCTACGAGCAGTACTTC. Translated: CASNDGLNSYEQYF.